Presented here are 7 T cell receptor beta chains from one specimen sequenced in a study of T cell responses to AZD1222 COVID-19 vaccine. TCRdb's table, derived via immunoSEQ multiplex PCR, lists solely in-frame clones and lacks some. The sample records some 150,000 clones, approximately 90% being singletons. The material was peripheral blood, obtained 28 days after the second AZD1222 dose. These receptors were obtained from an adult who received the AZD1222 COVID-19 vaccine.

The genes are TRBV30 and TRBJ2-7; D perhaps matches TRBD2 (6 bases). The V and J ends lost 0 bases and 4 bases respectively, with 16 bases between them. CDR1 is GTSNPN and CDR2 is SVGIG in the germline V gene (reference sequence). This CDR3 has 15 residues. The CDR3 region has the DNA TGTGCCTGGAGTGTAAGTCCTAGCGTCGGATACGAGCAGTACTTC. Encoded protein: CAWSVSPSVGYEQYF.

This chain uses TRBV13 with TRBJ1-5; 8 bases line up with TRBD1. From germline, CDR1 is PRHDT and CDR2 FYEKMQ (reference sequence). There are 16 residues in the CDR3. V lost 5 bases to trimming and J lost 5 bases; unmatched junction nucleotides: 11. This CDR3 reads CASSLRQGRADQPQHF. For the CDR3, the DNA is TGTGCCAGCAGCCTCCGACAGGGGAGAGCGGATCAGCCCCAGCATTTT.

J is TRBJ1-3 and V is TRBV3-1 (or the pseudogene TRBV3-2); no definite D call. Per the germline V gene, CDR1 is LGHDT and CDR2 is YNNKEL (reference sequence). The V end was cut by 8 bases, the J end by 1 base, with 9 bases between. There are 13 residues in the CDR3. In DNA, the CDR3 is TGTGCCAGCTCCGGGGAGTCTGGAAACACCATATATTTT. It translates to CASSGESGNTIYF.

This chain connects TRBV30 to TRBJ1-2, with D possibly TRBD1 on 6 matching bases. The germline gives CDR1 GTSNPN, CDR2 SVGIG (reference sequence). CDR3 length equals 13 residues. V was pared by 3 bases and J by 5 bases, with 13 bases between. The CDR3 nucleotides read TGTGCCTGGAGACGAATACAGGGTTATGGCTACACCTTC. Translating it yields CAWRRIQGYGYTF.

The chain couples TRBV9 to TRBJ1-2; D is unclear. The CDR3 is 16 residues long. V was cut by 0 bases and J by 0 bases, with 12 bases left in between. The V gene's germline CDR1 is SGDLS and CDR2 YYNGEE. The CDR3 nucleotides are TGTGCCAGCAGCGTAGGGTCGACCGTCGCTAACTATGGCTACACCTTC. Protein sequence: CASSVGSTVANYGYTF.

The chain combines TRBV6-5 with TRBJ1-3; no definite D call. Germline V gene data show CDR1 as MNHEY and CDR2 as SVGAGI. Trimming left V 7 bases short and J 0 bases short, with 10 bases between. CDR3 length: 14 amino acids. CDR3 protein: CASTQISSGNTIYF. DNA for the CDR3: TGTGCCAGCACCCAGATTAGCTCTGGAAACACCATATATTTT.

The gene calls are TRBV19 and TRBJ1-2; a possible D gene is TRBD1 (6 bases). V was trimmed by 5 bases and J by 3 bases, leaving 13 bases between them. CDR1 LNHDA and CDR2 SQIVND come from the germline V gene (reference sequence). This CDR3 spans 14 amino acids. CDR3 nucleotide sequence: TGTGCCAGTAGTGGAAAAGGACAGTACTATGGCTACACCTTC. This codes for CASSGKGQYYGYTF.